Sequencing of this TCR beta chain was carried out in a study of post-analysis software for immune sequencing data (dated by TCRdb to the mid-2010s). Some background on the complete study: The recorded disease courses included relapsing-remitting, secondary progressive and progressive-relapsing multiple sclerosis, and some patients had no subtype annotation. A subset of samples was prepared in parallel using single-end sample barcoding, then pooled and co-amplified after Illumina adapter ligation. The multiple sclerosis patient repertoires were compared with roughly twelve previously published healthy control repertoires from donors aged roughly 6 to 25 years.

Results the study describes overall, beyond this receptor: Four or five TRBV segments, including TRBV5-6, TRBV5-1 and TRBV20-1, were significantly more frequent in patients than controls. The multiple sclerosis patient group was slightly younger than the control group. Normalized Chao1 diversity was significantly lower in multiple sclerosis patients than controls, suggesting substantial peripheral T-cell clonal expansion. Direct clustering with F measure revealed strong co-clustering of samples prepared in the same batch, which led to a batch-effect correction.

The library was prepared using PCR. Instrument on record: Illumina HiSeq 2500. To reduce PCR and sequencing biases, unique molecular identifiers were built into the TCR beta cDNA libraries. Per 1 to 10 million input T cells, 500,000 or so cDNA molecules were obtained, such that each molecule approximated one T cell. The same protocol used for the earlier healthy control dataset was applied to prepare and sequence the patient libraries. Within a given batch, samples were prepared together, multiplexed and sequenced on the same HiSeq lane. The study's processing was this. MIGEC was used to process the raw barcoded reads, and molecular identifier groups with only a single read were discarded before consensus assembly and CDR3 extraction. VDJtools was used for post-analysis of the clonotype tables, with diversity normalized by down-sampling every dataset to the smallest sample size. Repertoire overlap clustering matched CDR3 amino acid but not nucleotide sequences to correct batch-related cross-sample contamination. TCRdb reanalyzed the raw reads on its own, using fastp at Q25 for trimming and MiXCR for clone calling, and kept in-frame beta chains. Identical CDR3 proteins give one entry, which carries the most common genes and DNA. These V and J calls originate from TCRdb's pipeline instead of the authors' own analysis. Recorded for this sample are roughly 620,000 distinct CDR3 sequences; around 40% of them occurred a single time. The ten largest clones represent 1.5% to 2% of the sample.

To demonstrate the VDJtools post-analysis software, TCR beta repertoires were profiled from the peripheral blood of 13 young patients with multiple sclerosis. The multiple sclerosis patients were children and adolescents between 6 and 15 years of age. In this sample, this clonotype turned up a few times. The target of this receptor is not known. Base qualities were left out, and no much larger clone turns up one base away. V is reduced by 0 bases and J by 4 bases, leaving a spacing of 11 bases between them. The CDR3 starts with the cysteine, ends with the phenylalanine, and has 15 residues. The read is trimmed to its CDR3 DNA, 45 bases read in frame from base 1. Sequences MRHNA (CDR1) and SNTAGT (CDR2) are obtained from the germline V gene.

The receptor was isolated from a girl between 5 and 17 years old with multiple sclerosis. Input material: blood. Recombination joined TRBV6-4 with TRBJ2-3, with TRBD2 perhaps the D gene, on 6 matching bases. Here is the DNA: TGTGCCAGCAGTGACTCTCGGGGGAAGGCAGATACGCAGTATTTT. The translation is CASSDSRGKADTQYF.